One TCR beta chain is described in this entry. The data are from a study of control samples from healthy donors and cancer patients. TCRdb keeps only in-frame clones here, not all; method: immunoSEQ multiplex PCR. The sample lists about 140,000 clones, 85% to 95% occurring once. Germline V gene data show CDR1 as LGHNA and CDR2 as YNFKEQ. CDR3 length: 17 amino acids. V lost 0 bases to trimming and J lost 9 bases; unmatched junction nucleotides: 6. The sequencing input was blood. V is TRBV4-2 and J is TRBJ2-1; 15 bases map to TRBD2. This clonotype was sampled from a man in his forties in good health. CDR3 amino acids: CASSQDRMGLAGGEQFF. CDR3 in DNA: TGTGCCAGCAGCCAAGATAGGATGGGACTAGCGGGGGGTGAGCAGTTCTTC.